These T cell receptor beta chains were read from a single sample in a study of T-cell reconstitution after alpha-beta-depleted transplantation in children. Each CDR3 protein gets one entry after TCRdb re-called the PCR reads with MiXCR. The data show around 250,000 distinct CDR3 sequences, nearly 10% seen once. The material sequenced was PBMCs from the stem cell graft donor, taken from the stem cell graft. These receptors were taken from a human donor who donated a stem cell graft to a child with SCID. Each CDR3 is given with its conserved first and last residue. Fields, in order: J gene, clone size, D gene, V gene, CDR3 protein, CDR3 DNA. A D gene is named only where the DNA matches it firmly. For some rows the clone size is stated as once, few or many, or as a class when expanded; others skip it.

TRBJ2-3 | many | TRBD1 | TRBV5-1 | CASSANPGQGADTQYF | TGCGCCAGCAGCGCTAATCCGGGACAGGGGGCAGATACGCAGTATTTT
TRBJ2-1 | few | NA | TRBV20-1 | CSARDFGGPDNEQFF | TGCAGTGCTAGAGATTTTGGAGGGCCCGACAATGAGCAGTTCTTC
TRBJ2-6 | NA | TRBD1 | TRBV15 | CATSRGRTGGSGANVLTF | TGTGCCACCAGCAGAGGCCGGACAGGGGGCTCTGGGGCCAACGTCCTGACTTTC
TRBJ1-5 | few | NA | TRBV12-3/TRBV12-4 | CASSADPSQPQHF | TGTGCCAGCAGTGCCGACCCTTCACAGCCCCAGCATTTT
TRBJ2-7 | NA | NA | TRBV10-3 | CAISRPGQTNYEQYF | TGTGCCATCAGTCGTCCCGGACAGACCAACTACGAGCAGTACTTC
TRBJ2-4 | NA | NA | TRBV12-3/TRBV12-4 | CASSPLSDIQYF | TGTGCCAGCAGTCCATTATCGGACATTCAGTACTTC
TRBJ2-1 | few | TRBD2 | TRBV20-1 | CSASDKRGVNNEQFF | TGCAGTGCTTCTGACAAGCGGGGGGTAAACAATGAGCAGTTCTTC
TRBJ1-2 | many | NA | TRBV3-1 | CASSQSGLGGYTF | TGTGCCAGCAGCCAATCAGGGTTAGGGGGCTACACCTTC
TRBJ2-1 | NA | TRBD2 | TRBV11-2 | CASSRTSGGARNEQFF | TGTGCCAGCAGCCGGACTAGCGGGGGGGCGAGGAATGAGCAGTTCTTC
TRBJ2-1 | few | TRBD1 | TRBV15 | CATSRYTGTGARGSSQGQFF | TGTGCCACCAGCAGATACACCGGGACAGGGGCCAGGGGCAGTTCTCAGGGGCAGTTCTTC
TRBJ2-7 | many | NA | TRBV6-5 | CASSTKLYEQYF | TGTGCCAGCAGTACCAAACTGTACGAGCAGTACTTC
TRBJ2-1 | few | TRBD2 | TRBV27 | CASSFQTSGNYNEQFF | TGTGCCAGCAGTTTCCAAACTAGCGGGAACTACAATGAGCAGTTCTTC
TRBJ2-3 | NA | NA | TRBV20-1 | CSGGRSTDTQYF | TGCAGTGGAGGAAGGAGCACAGATACGCAGTATTTT
TRBJ1-1 | NA | NA | TRBV5-1 | CASSLAGSLLTEAFF | TGCGCCAGCAGCTTGGCCGGGTCACTGTTGACTGAAGCTTTCTTT
TRBJ1-1 | NA | NA | TRBV5-1 | CASSLEELRGTEAFF | TGCGCCAGCAGCTTGGAAGAGTTACGAGGGACTGAAGCTTTCTTT
TRBJ2-1 | NA | NA | TRBV7-3 | CASSSSPGSRSYNEQFF | TGTGCCAGCAGCTCTTCCCCGGGGTCCCGCTCCTACAATGAGCAGTTCTTC
TRBJ1-2 | many | NA | TRBV27 | CASRPNNRTRGNYGYTF | TGTGCCAGCCGGCCAAACAACAGGACCCGGGGTAACTATGGCTACACCTTC
TRBJ1-2 | NA | NA | TRBV6-2/TRBV6-3 | CASRLPRSGYTF | TGTGCCAGCAGACTACCCAGAAGTGGCTACACCTTC
TRBJ2-2 | few | TRBD2 | TRBV7-2 | CASSLRDYRNTGELFF | TGTGCCAGCAGCTTACGGGACTACCGGAACACCGGGGAGCTGTTTTTT
TRBJ2-5 | few | NA | TRBV4-1 | CASSQDRGIGETQYF | TGCGCCAGCAGCCAAGATCGGGGAATTGGGGAGACCCAGTACTTC
TRBJ1-1 | few | TRBD1 | TRBV6-2/TRBV6-3 | CASSYAAGTGSLGAVTEAFF | TGTGCCAGCAGTTACGCAGCCGGGACAGGGAGCTTGGGTGCTGTCACTGAAGCTTTCTTT
TRBJ1-4 | NA | NA | TRBV7-2 | CASSPEGRLATNEKLFF | TGTGCCAGCAGCCCTGAGGGACGGCTTGCAACTAATGAAAAACTGTTTTTT
TRBJ1-1 | NA | NA | TRBV20-1 | CSANTGAVTEAFF | TGCAGTGCCAACACAGGTGCCGTCACTGAAGCTTTCTTT
TRBJ2-1 | many | TRBD1 | TRBV15 | CATSRDRKDEQFF | TGTGCCACCAGCCGGGACAGGAAGGATGAGCAGTTCTTC
TRBJ2-2 | NA | TRBD1 | TRBV5-6 | CASSLVLGTVGLTGELFF | TGTGCCAGCAGCTTGGTTCTCGGGACAGTGGGCCTCACCGGGGAGCTGTTTTTT
TRBJ2-7 | few | NA | TRBV11-2 | CASSLYSGAASSYEQYF | TGTGCCAGCAGCTTATACTCCGGGGCGGCGAGCTCCTACGAGCAGTACTTC
TRBJ2-6 | NA | NA | TRBV10-3 | CAISESSADGANVLTF | TGTGCCATCAGTGAGTCTTCAGCCGATGGGGCCAACGTCCTGACTTTC
TRBJ1-3 | NA | NA | TRBV12-3/TRBV12-4 | CASSLESTWSRGNTIYF | TGTGCCAGCAGTTTAGAATCAACGTGGAGTCGAGGAAACACCATATATTTT
TRBJ2-5 | many | NA | TRBV2 | CASRSGKQSPTQETQYF | TGTGCCAGCAGGAGCGGCAAGCAATCCCCTACCCAAGAGACCCAGTACTTC
TRBJ2-5 | NA | TRBD2 | TRBV25-1 | CASASVPGLAGGETQYF | TGTGCCAGCGCAAGCGTACCGGGACTAGCGGGGGGAGAGACCCAGTACTTC
TRBJ2-3 | NA | NA | TRBV29-1 | CSVVRSGVSDTQYF | TGCAGCGTTGTCCGTTCTGGGGTTTCAGATACGCAGTATTTT
TRBJ2-7 | many | NA | TRBV20-1 | CSAYPWGETYEQYF | TGCAGTGCCTACCCGTGGGGGGAGACCTACGAGCAGTACTTC
TRBJ2-1 | NA | NA | TRBV6-1 | CASSQNSLSSYNEQFF | TGTGCCAGCAGTCAAAATAGCCTTAGCTCCTACAATGAGCAGTTCTTC
TRBJ2-1 | many | TRBD1 | TRBV10-1 | CASSSSGTGGFF | TGCGCCAGCAGCTCCTCCGGGACAGGGGGCTTCTTC
TRBJ2-1 | NA | TRBD1 | TRBV6-1 | CASSETWDRGSSYNEQFF | TGTGCCAGCAGTGAAACCTGGGACAGAGGGAGCTCCTACAATGAGCAGTTCTTC
TRBJ2-2 | many | NA | TRBV20-1 | CSARRQVDGELFF | TGCAGTGCTAGACGACAGGTGGACGGGGAGCTGTTTTTT
TRBJ2-7 | NA | NA | TRBV9 | CASSPRLSYEQYF | TGTGCCAGCAGCCCAAGACTGAGCTACGAGCAGTACTTC
TRBJ2-3 | NA | TRBD2 | TRBV11-1 | CASSFIGLAGSSTDTQYF | TGTGCCAGCAGCTTCATTGGACTAGCGGGTTCCAGCACAGATACGCAGTATTTT
TRBJ2-7 | many | NA | TRBV12-3/TRBV12-4 | CASSFEGLREQYF | TGTGCCAGCAGTTTCGAGGGCCTGAGGGAGCAGTACTTC
TRBJ1-4 | many | NA | TRBV19 | CASIGWALATNEKLFF | TGTGCCAGTATAGGTTGGGCGCTTGCAACTAATGAAAAACTGTTTTTT
TRBJ2-2 | many | TRBD1 | TRBV7-2 | CASSSTGGLNTGELFF | TGTGCCAGCAGCTCGACAGGGGGCTTGAACACCGGGGAGCTGTTTTTT
TRBJ1-1 | NA | TRBD1 | TRBV9 | CASSKSTGEAFF | TGTGCCAGCAGCAAATCGACAGGGGAAGCTTTCTTT
TRBJ2-7 | few | NA | TRBV6-5 | CASSYSGVKDEQYF | TGTGCCAGCAGTTACTCGGGGGTTAAGGACGAGCAGTACTTC